This T cell receptor (beta chain) was found in a study of T cells in Graves' hyperthyroidism and ophthalmopathy. Study results and caveats: Most thyroid-expanded clonotypes above 0.001 were also found in blood. Ophthalmopathy was identified by the model a median approximately 6.9 months ahead of onset.

V shed 3 bases, J shed 3 bases, and the junction held 4 bases outside the gene matches. The CDR3 runs 15 residues. Germline loops: CDR1 MNHNS, CDR2 SASEGT. It was RNA transcripts that yielded the amplified TCR beta CDR3 regions. During a first-round RT-PCR of the TCR CDR3, the HTBI primer set was used. One entry per CDR3 protein results from TCRdb running MiXCR on the multiplex PCR reads. Of under 250,000 distinct CDR3 sequences listed, 17% are singletons. This clonotype was recorded at least ten times. What it binds is unknown. Researchers barred patients who had uncontrolled infection, other autoimmune disease, pregnancy or lactation. Clinical symptoms, serum thyroxine and TRAb, thyroid ultrasound and orbital computed tomography together formed the diagnostic basis.

The clonotype was recovered from a woman aged 50 to 65 with Graves' hyperthyroidism. Sequencing was performed on blood. The genes are TRBV6-1 and TRBJ2-1, with 8 bases identical to TRBD1. Written as DNA, the CDR3 is TGTGCCAGCAGTGAGGACAGGGTAAACTACAATGAGCAGTTCTTC. Its protein is CASSEDRVNYNEQFF.